The 17 T cell receptor beta chains below were found in one sample sequenced in a study of memory CD4+ T cells and cytomegalovirus serostatus (dated by TCRdb to about 2019). The method was the immunoSEQ multiplex PCR assay. The immuneACCESS repertoire file appears here via TCRdb, limited to in-frame rearrangements. These files lack a portion of the clones; in checked studies, under half of the deficit traces to unresolved V genes, and the cause of the others is not known. The sample includes 50,000 to 65,000 clones, with 70% to 85% observed a single time. The ten biggest clones cover approximately 2.6% of the sample. A FACSAria II was used to sort memory CD4+ T cells, defined as single viable CD3+CD4+CD8-CD45RO+ cells. The sample taken for sequencing was memory CD4+ T cells from blood. These receptor sequences come from an adult in good health and CMV-seropositive.

The CDR3 region has the DNA TGCGCCAGCAGCTTGGATTCCCGAGGAAACACCATATATTTT. Translating gives CASSLDSRGNTIYF. This chain links TRBV5-1 with TRBJ1-3, with D unresolved. Germline V gives CDR1 SGHRS, CDR2 YFSETQ. Trimming removed 0 bases from V and 4 bases from J, with 8 bases in between. This CDR3 is 14 amino acids long.

The chain combines TRBV19 with TRBJ1-5, with D unresolved. Germline CDR1 reads LNHDA; CDR2 reads SQIVND (reference sequence). V was cut by 0 bases and J by 0 bases, with 6 bases left in between. The CDR3 length is 15 residues. The CDR3 DNA is TGTGCCAGTAGTATAGAAGGACGTAGCAATCAGCCCCAGCATTTT. Residues: CASSIEGRSNQPQHF.

The rearrangement joins TRBV19 to TRBJ1-5; no reliable D call. The CDR3 sequence is 15 residues long. V lost 3 bases to trimming and J lost 3 bases, with 12 bases between them. Germline values: CDR1 LNHDA, CDR2 SQIVND (reference sequence). CDR3 region: CASSIRRQNNQPQHF. Here the CDR3 DNA reads TGTGCCAGTAGTATCCGCCGGCAGAACAATCAGCCCCAGCATTTT.

This chain's CDR3 is CASSRVPFGGEQYF. CDR3 DNA sequence: TGTGCCAGCAGCCGAGTCCCCTTTGGGGGCGAGCAGTACTTC. The chain carries TRBV4-2 and TRBJ2-7; the D call may be TRBD1 or TRBD2 (5 bases each). CDR3 size: 14 residues. CDR1 and CDR2 from the germline V gene are LGHNA and YNFKEQ. Deletions cut 4 bases from V and 6 bases from J, with 16 bases between.

This chain joins TRBV15 and TRBJ2-3; D perhaps matches TRBD2 (6 bases). Trimming took 5 bases from V and 1 from J, leaving 25 bases between them. The germline CDR1 and CDR2 sequences are LNHNV and YYDKDF (reference sequence). The CDR3 sequence is 19 residues long. CDR3 in DNA: TGTGCCACCAGCGACTGGGGGTGGTGGAGGTTAGCGGGCACAGATACGCAGTATTTT. Translation gives CATSDWGWWRLAGTDTQYF.

The chain couples TRBV6-6 to TRBJ2-7; 10 positions match TRBD2. CDR3 size: 15 residues. V trimming: 7 bases; J trimming: 3 bases; junction bases outside the gene matches: 9. Germline assignment: CDR1 MNHNY and CDR2 SVGAGI (reference sequence). This chain's CDR3 is CASTPGLADIYEQYF. CDR3 bases: TGTGCCAGCACGCCTGGACTAGCGGATATCTACGAGCAGTACTTC.

This clone was recorded once. The rearrangement links TRBV28 to TRBJ2-3; 11 bases agree with TRBD2. The ends lost 8 bases at V and 1 base at J; junction bases unmatched: 8. This CDR3 contains 16 residues. Germline V gene lookup returns CDR1 MDHEN and CDR2 SYDVKM. The CDR3 here is CASGERLAGRTDTQYF. The CDR3 DNA reads TGTGCCAGCGGCGAGCGACTAGCGGGGCGCACAGATACGCAGTATTTT.

The chain couples TRBV7-2 to TRBJ2-2, with D uncertain. V lost 4 bases to trimming and J lost 6 bases, with 9 bases between them. The CDR3 is 13 amino acids. CDR1 SGHTA and CDR2 FQGNSA come from the germline V gene. CDR3 loop: CASSSRPPGELFF. CDR3 bases: TGTGCCAGCAGCTCCCGACCCCCCGGGGAGCTGTTTTTT. Full variable domain (outside the CDR3, taken from reference TRBV7-2 and TRBJ2-2): GAGVSQSPSNKVTEKGKDVELRCDPISGHTALYWYRQSLGQGLEFLIYFQGNSAPDKSGLPSDRFSAERTGGSVSTLTIQRTQQEDSAVYLCASSSRPPGELFFGEGSRLTVL.

The V call is TRBV30, the J call TRBJ1-2; 8 bases fit TRBD1. Germline assignment: CDR1 GTSNPN and CDR2 SVGIG (reference sequence). The CDR3 covers 12 residues. J gave up 4 bases and V 7 bases, and 5 bases lay outside the gene matches. Here the CDR3 DNA reads TGTGCCTTACAGGGGGAGGTCTATGGCTACACCTTC. Protein product: CALQGEVYGYTF.

The chain joins TRBV19 to TRBJ2-7; a weak D match, TRBD1 (6 bases). This CDR3 has 13 amino acids. Germline V gene data show CDR1 as LNHDA and CDR2 as SQIVND (reference sequence). V was trimmed by 5 bases and J by 4 bases, leaving 12 bases between them. The CDR3 loop reads CASSPRTVYEQYF. The CDR3 nucleotides read TGTGCCAGTAGTCCCAGGACAGTTTACGAGCAGTACTTC.

V is TRBV7-2 and J is TRBJ2-7; 12 bases map to TRBD2. CDR3 length: 17 amino acids. Per the germline V gene, CDR1 is SGHTA and CDR2 is FQGNSA. The junction had 9 bases not matched to a gene; V was cut back by 1 base and J by 5 bases. The CDR3 bases are TGTGCCAGCAGCTTAGTAGGGACTAGCGGGTTATCTGACGAGCAGTACGTC. It codes for CASSLVGTSGLSDEQYV.

The chain joins TRBV5-6 to TRBJ2-5; the D gene is possibly TRBD2 (5 bases). The CDR3 loop spans 15 amino acids. Germline V gene sequence: CDR1 SGHDT, CDR2 YYEEEE. The V and J ends lost 1 base and 5 bases respectively, with 15 bases between them. The CDR3: CASSLRKLGGETQYF. CDR3 DNA sequence: TGTGCCAGCAGCTTGCGTAAACTAGGTGGCGAGACCCAGTACTTC.

V gene TRBV11-2 combines with J gene TRBJ2-7; 11 nucleotides match TRBD1. CDR1 SGHAT and CDR2 FQNNGV come from the germline V gene. The CDR3 sequence is 15 residues long. V dropped 3 bases and J dropped 2; count of bases not matched to a gene: 3. CDR3 nucleotides: TGTGCCAGCAGCTTCGGACAGGGGGCTACCTACGAGCAGTACTTC. The encoded protein is CASSFGQGATYEQYF. Drawing the rest from reference TRBV11-2 and TRBJ2-7, the complete variable domain is EAGVAQSPRYKIIEKRQSVAFWCNPISGHATLYWYQQILGQGPKLLIQFQNNGVVDDSQLPKDRFSAERLKGVDSTLKIQPAKLEDSAVYLCASSFGQGATYEQYFGPGTRLTVT.

The chain carries TRBV19 and TRBJ2-1; 10 bases align to TRBD2. Trimming cost V 7 bases and J 7 bases; bases outside gene matches: 4. The CDR3 length is 13 residues. Per the germline V gene, CDR1 is LNHDA and CDR2 is SQIVND (reference sequence). CDR3 in DNA: TGTGCCAGTATATCACTAGCGGGAAATGAGCAGTTCTTC. Protein product: CASISLAGNEQFF.

The gene calls are TRBV7-2 and TRBJ2-7, with D tentatively TRBD2 (5 bases). The CDR3 length is 14 residues. Per germline, CDR1 SGHTA and CDR2 FQGNSA. Trimming took off 2 bases at V and 0 bases at J, with 8 bases between the two ends. CDR3 DNA sequence: TGTGCCAGCAGCTTACGTAGCGACTCCTACGAGCAGTACTTC. It encodes CASSLRSDSYEQYF.

A few counts support this clone. This chain uses TRBV18 with TRBJ1-2; maybe TRBD1 (5 bases). The CDR3 loop spans 14 amino acids. V dropped 3 bases and J dropped 6 bases, with 14 bases sitting between them. Germline V gene data show CDR1 as KGHSH and CDR2 as LQKENI. The CDR3 DNA reads as TGTGCCAGCTCACCCCCCGGCAGGGAGGATGGCTACACCTTC. It yields the protein CASSPPGREDGYTF.

This chain links TRBV30 with TRBJ1-1; D uncertain. This CDR3 contains 12 residues. Germline CDR1 is GTSNPN and CDR2 is SVGIG (reference sequence). The V end lost 0 bases, the J end lost 9 bases, and 11 bases lay between the germline ends. This chain's CDR3 is CAWSVELTKAFF. In nucleotides, the CDR3 is TGTGCCTGGAGTGTCGAACTAACAAAAGCTTTCTTT.